This T cell receptor (beta chain) originates from a study of cytomegalovirus exposure and HLA in healthy donors. PCR amplification relied on 60 Vbeta primers (plus 13 Jbeta primers). Here immunoSEQ multiplex PCR was the method, and the copy in TCRdb shows in-frame clones only, minus some. The table has some 180,000 clones, 77% seen once. Germline V gives CDR1 ENHRY, CDR2 SYGVKD. CDR3 size: 13 residues. Germline trimming cut 6 bases from V and 5 bases from J; bases unmatched to any gene: 4. The sample taken for sequencing was PBMCs. The receptor was derived from an older woman in good health and CMV-seropositive. The V gene is TRBV10-3, the J gene TRBJ2-5; 9 bases line up with TRBD2. The CDR3 reads CAISGTSWETQYF. The CDR3 DNA is TGTGCCATCAGCGGGACTAGCTGGGAGACCCAGTACTTC.